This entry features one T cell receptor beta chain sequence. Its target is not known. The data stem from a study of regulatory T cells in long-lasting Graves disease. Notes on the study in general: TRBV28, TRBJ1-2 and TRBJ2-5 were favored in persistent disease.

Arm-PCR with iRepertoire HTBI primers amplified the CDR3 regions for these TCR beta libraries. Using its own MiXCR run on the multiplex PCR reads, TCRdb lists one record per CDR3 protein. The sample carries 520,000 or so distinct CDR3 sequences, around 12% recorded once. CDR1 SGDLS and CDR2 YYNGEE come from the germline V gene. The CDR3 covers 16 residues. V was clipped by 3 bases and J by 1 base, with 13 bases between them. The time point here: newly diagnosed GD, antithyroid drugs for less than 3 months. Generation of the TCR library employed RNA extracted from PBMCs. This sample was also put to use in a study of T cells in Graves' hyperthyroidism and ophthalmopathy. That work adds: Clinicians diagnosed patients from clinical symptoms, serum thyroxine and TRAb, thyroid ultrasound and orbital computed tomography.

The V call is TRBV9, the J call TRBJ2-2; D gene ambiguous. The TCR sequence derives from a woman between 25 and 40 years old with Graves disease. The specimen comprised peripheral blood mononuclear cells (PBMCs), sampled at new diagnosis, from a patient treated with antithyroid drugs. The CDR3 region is CASSAKSVGNTGELFF. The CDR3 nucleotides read TGTGCCAGCAGCGCCAAATCGGTGGGGAACACCGGGGAGCTGTTTTTT.